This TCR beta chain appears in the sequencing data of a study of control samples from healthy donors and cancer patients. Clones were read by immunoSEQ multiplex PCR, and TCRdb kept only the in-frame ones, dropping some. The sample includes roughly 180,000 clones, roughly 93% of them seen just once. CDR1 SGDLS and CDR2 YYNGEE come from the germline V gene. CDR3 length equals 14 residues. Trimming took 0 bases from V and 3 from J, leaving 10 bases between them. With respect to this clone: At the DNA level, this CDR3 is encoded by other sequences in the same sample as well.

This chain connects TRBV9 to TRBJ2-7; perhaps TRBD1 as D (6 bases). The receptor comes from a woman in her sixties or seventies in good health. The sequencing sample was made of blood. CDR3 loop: CASSVGTASYEQYF. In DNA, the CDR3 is TGTGCCAGCAGCGTAGGGACAGCGAGCTACGAGCAGTACTTC.